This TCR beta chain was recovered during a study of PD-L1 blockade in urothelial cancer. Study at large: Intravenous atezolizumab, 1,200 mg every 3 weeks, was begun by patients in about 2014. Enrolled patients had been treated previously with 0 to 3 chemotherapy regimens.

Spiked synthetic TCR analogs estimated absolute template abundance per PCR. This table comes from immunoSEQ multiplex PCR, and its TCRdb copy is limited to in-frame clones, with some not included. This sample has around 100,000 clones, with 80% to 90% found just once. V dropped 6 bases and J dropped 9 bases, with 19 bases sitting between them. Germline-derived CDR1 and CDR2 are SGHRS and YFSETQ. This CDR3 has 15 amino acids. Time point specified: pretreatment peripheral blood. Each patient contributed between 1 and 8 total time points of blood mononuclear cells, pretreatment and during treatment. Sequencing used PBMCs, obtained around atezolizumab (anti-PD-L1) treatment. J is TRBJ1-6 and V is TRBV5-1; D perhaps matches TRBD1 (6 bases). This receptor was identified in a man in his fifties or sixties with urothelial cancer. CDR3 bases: TGCGCCAGCACATCAAATTGGCAGGGGAGTTCACCCCTCCACTTT. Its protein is CASTSNWQGSSPLHF.